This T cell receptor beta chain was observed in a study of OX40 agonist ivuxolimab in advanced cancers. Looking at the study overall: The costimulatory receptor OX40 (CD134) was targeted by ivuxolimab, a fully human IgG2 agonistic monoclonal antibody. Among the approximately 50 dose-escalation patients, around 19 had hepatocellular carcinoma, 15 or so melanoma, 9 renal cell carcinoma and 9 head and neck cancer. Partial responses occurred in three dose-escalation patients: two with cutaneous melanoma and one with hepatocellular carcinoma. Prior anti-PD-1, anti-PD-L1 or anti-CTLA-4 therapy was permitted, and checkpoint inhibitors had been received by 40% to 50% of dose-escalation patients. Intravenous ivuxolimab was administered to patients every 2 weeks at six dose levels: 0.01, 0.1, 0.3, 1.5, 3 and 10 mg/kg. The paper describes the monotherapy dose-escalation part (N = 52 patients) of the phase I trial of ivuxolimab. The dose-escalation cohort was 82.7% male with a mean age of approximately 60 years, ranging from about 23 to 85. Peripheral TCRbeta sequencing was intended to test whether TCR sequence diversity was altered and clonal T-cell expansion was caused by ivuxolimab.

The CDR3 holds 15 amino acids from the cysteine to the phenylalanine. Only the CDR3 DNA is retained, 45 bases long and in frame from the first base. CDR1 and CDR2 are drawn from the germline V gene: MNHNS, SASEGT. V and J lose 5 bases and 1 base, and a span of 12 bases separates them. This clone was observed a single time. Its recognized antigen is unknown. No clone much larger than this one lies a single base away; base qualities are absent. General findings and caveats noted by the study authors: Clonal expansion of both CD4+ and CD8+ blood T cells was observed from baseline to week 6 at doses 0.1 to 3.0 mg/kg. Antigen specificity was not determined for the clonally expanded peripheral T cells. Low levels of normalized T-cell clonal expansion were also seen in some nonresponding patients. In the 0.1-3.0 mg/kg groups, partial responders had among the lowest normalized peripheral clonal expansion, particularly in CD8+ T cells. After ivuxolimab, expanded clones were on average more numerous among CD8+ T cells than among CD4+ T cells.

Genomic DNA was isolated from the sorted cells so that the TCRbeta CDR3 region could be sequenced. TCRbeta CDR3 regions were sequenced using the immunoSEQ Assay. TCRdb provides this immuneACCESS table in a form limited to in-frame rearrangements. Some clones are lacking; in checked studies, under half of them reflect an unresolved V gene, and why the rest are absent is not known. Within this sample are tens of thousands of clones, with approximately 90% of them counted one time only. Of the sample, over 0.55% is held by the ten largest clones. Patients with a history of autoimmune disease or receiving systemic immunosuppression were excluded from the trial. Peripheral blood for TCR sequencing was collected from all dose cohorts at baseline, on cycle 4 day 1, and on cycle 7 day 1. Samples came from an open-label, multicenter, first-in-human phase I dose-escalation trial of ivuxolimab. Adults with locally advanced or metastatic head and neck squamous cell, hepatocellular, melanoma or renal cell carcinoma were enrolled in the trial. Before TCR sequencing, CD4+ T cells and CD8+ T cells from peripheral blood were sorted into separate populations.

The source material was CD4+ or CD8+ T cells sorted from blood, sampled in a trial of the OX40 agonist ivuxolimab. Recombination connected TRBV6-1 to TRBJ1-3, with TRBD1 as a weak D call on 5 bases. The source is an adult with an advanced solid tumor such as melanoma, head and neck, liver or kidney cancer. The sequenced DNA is TGTGCCAGCAGTAGCGGGTCAGGGTCTGGAAACACCATATATTTT. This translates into CASSSGSGSGNTIYF.